This passage covers 30 T cell receptor beta chains from one sample sequenced in a study of control samples from healthy donors and cancer patients. Clones were sequenced by immunoSEQ multiplex PCR, and TCRdb holds only the in-frame ones, with some missing. The sample has about 250,000 clones, about four fifths seen once. Input material: PBMCs. Receptors were obtained from an older woman with lung cancer.

The gene calls are TRBV19 and TRBJ2-1; 12 nucleotides agree with TRBD2. From germline, CDR1 is LNHDA and CDR2 SQIVND (reference sequence). This CDR3 has 18 residues. V trimming: 2 bases; J trimming: 4 bases; junction bases outside the gene matches: 9. CDR3 coding DNA: TGTGCCAGTAGTATACTTGGGCTAGCGGGAGGGCCATACAATGAGCAGTTCTTC. Amino acid sequence: CASSILGLAGGPYNEQFF.

V and J are TRBV12-3 or TRBV12-4 and TRBJ1-5; D might be TRBD1 (5 bases). V shed 8 bases and J shed 3 bases, with 11 bases lying between them. The CDR3 spans 13 residues. CDR3 sequence (DNA): TGTGCCAGCGCAGGGAGCAACAATCAGCCCCAGCATTTT. Protein: CASAGSNNQPQHF.

The chain has TRBV7-6 and TRBJ2-7, with 10 bases lining up with TRBD2. This CDR3 region has 16 residues. Germline CDR1 is SGHVS and CDR2 is FNYEAQ. Trimming at V came to 5 bases and at J to 5 bases, leaving 12 bases not matched to a gene. The CDR3 region is CASSKAGALAGNEQYF. As DNA, the CDR3 is TGTGCCAGCAGCAAAGCGGGGGCACTAGCGGGAAACGAGCAGTACTTC.

The chain employs TRBV28 and TRBJ2-7, with 8 bases lining up with TRBD2. CDR3 size: 14 residues. J lost 3 bases, V lost 8 bases, and 9 bases had no gene match. CDR1 and CDR2 (germline): MDHEN, SYDVKM. In nucleotides, the CDR3 is TGTGCCAGCTGGGGGCCAGCGGGAGACTACGAGCAGTACTTC. This codes for CASWGPAGDYEQYF. Combining the CDR3 with reference TRBV28 and TRBJ2-7 gives the whole variable domain DVKVTQSSRYLVKRTGEKVFLECVQDMDHENMFWYRQDPGLGLRLIYFSYDVKMKEKGDIPEGYSVSREKKERFSLILESASTNQTSMYLCASWGPAGDYEQYFGPGTRLTVT.

The CDR3 loop is CSATNNEQFF. The CDR3 nucleotides are TGCAGTGCTACTAACAATGAGCAGTTCTTC. The V and J genes are TRBV20-1 and TRBJ2-1; no clear D. CDR3 length: 10 residues. Trimming shortened V by 4 bases and J by 5 bases, and 3 bases separated the two germline ends. Germline-derived CDR1 and CDR2 are DFQATT and SNEGSKA (reference sequence).

V usage is TRBV3-1 (or the pseudogene TRBV3-2) and J usage is TRBJ1-2, with D uncertain. The germline CDR1 and CDR2 sequences are LGHDT and YNNKEL (reference sequence). The V gene lost 2 bases and the J gene lost 0 bases, with 7 bases spanning the gap. CDR3 length: 14 amino acids. This CDR3 reads CASSQLGANYGYTF. CDR3 bases: TGTGCCAGCAGCCAATTGGGTGCTAACTATGGCTACACCTTC.

This clone came up a few times. The chain uses TRBV5-1 and TRBJ1-2; 8 bases align to TRBD1. J gave up 7 bases and V 0 bases, and 8 bases lay outside the gene matches. This CDR3 region has 15 residues. CDR1 SGHRS and CDR2 YFSETQ come from the germline V gene. The CDR3 DNA sequence: TGCGCCAGCAGCTTGGTCGGACAGGGTTCCAGTGGCTACACCTTC. This codes for CASSLVGQGSSGYTF.

In DNA form, the CDR3 reads TGTGCCAGCAGCCAATGGGACAGGGTCCGAGCCGGGGAGCTGTTTTTT. The encoded protein is CASSQWDRVRAGELFF. The chain couples TRBV3-1 (or the pseudogene TRBV3-2) to TRBJ2-2, with 9 bases lining up with TRBD1. V dropped 2 bases and J dropped 6; count of bases not matched to a gene: 7. The germline V gene encodes CDR1 LGHDT and CDR2 YNNKEL (reference sequence). The CDR3 loop spans 16 amino acids.

This clone was seen a single time. This rearrangement joins TRBV3-1 (or the pseudogene TRBV3-2) to TRBJ2-7; D is undetermined. This CDR3 has 15 amino acids. V dropped 0 bases and J dropped 1 base, with 10 bases sitting between them. The germline CDR1 and CDR2 sequences are LGHDT and YNNKEL (reference sequence). The CDR3 loop reads CASSQDPQKSYEQYF. The DNA of the CDR3 is TGTGCCAGCAGCCAAGATCCGCAGAAATCCTACGAGCAGTACTTC.

The V gene is TRBV5-1, the J gene TRBJ2-7, with D unclear. Germline V gene lookup returns CDR1 SGHRS and CDR2 YFSETQ. The CDR3 spans 15 residues. Trimming cost V 0 bases and J 0 bases, with 10 bases left between them. The CDR3 nucleotides read TGCGCCAGCAGCTTGGACCCAGGAATCTCCTACGAGCAGTACTTC. Translation: CASSLDPGISYEQYF.

V and J are TRBV7-9 and TRBJ1-3; D possibly corresponds to TRBD1 (5 bases). Germline loops: CDR1 SEHNR, CDR2 FQNEAQ (reference sequence). Trimming removed 2 bases at V and 6 bases at J, with 14 bases between. This CDR3 has 15 amino acids. This CDR3 reads CASSLLGGLENTIYF. DNA of the CDR3: TGTGCCAGCAGCTTACTGGGGGGATTGGAAAACACCATATATTTT.

This chain connects TRBV5-6 to TRBJ1-2; D not resolved. This CDR3 region has 12 residues. V lost 2 bases and J 3 bases, leaving 5 bases between the germline ends. Germline-derived CDR1 and CDR2 are SGHDT and YYEEEE. The CDR3 sequence: CASSFGYYGYTF. CDR3 bases: TGTGCCAGCAGCTTTGGATACTATGGCTACACCTTC.

The V call is TRBV25-1, the J call TRBJ1-6, with 8 bases fitting TRBD1. Trimming removed 3 bases from V and 1 base from J; junction bases left unmatched: 2. From germline, CDR1 is MGHDK and CDR2 SYGVNS. The CDR3 sequence is 16 residues long. This CDR3 is CASSEDRVSYNSPLHF. Written as DNA, the CDR3 is TGTGCCAGCAGTGAGGACAGGGTGTCCTATAATTCACCCCTCCACTTT.

Worth noting for this clone: Other DNA sequences of this sample code for an identical CDR3. The J gene is TRBJ1-1, the V gene TRBV11-2; weak D call: TRBD1 (5 bases). The CDR3 consists of 12 residues. Germline V gene data show CDR1 as SGHAT and CDR2 as FQNNGV. Trimming cost V 0 bases and J 10 bases, with 9 bases left between them. The CDR3 region has the DNA TGTGCCAGCAGCTTAGATCGGGGCCGAGCTTTCTTT. Protein product: CASSLDRGRAFF.

V is TRBV5-1 and J is TRBJ1-5; a possible D gene is TRBD1 (5 bases). This CDR3 is built from 14 residues. Trimming removed 5 bases from V and 7 bases from J, with 16 bases in between. The V gene's germline CDR1 is SGHRS and CDR2 YFSETQ. In DNA form, the CDR3 reads TGCGCCAGCAGTACCGGGCCGGGGGAGCAGCCCCAGCATTTT. This sequence encodes CASSTGPGEQPQHF.

This sequence joins TRBV4-2 and TRBJ2-7; 9 nucleotides agree with TRBD2. Trimming cost V 3 bases and J 1 base; bases outside gene matches: 7. This CDR3 has 16 residues. Per germline, CDR1 LGHNA and CDR2 YNFKEQ. In nucleotides, the CDR3 is TGTGCCAGCAGCCAGGCCCCGGCGGGGGGGTCCTACGAGCAGTACTTC. Protein sequence: CASSQAPAGGSYEQYF.

This clone came up a few times. V usage is TRBV5-1 and J usage is TRBJ1-1, with 7 nucleotides matching TRBD1. The CDR3 is made up of 15 amino acids. Germline V lookup: CDR1 SGHRS, CDR2 YFSETQ. V was clipped by 0 bases and J by 3 bases; unmatched bases: 5. CDR3: CASSLAQGLDTEAFF. Written as DNA, the CDR3 is TGCGCCAGCAGCTTGGCACAGGGGTTAGACACTGAAGCTTTCTTT.

This rearrangement joins TRBV5-4 to TRBJ2-7, with unresolved D. Per germline, CDR1 SGHNT and CDR2 YYREEE (reference sequence). V was pared by 3 bases and J by 6 bases, with 10 bases between. The CDR3 is 12 amino acids. DNA of the CDR3: TGTGCCAGCAGCTCGGTAGATGGCGAGCAGTACTTC. Protein sequence: CASSSVDGEQYF.

This chain links TRBV10-2 with TRBJ2-2; D uncertain. This CDR3 is 17 amino acids long. Germline V CDR1 and CDR2: WSHSY, SAAADI. V lost 7 bases, J lost 0 bases, and 18 bases lay in between. CDR3 in amino acids: CASTRDTWYPNTGELFF. CDR3 DNA: TGCGCCAGCACTCGCGACACATGGTACCCGAACACCGGGGAGCTGTTTTTT.

This clone turned up a few times. The chain employs TRBV3-1 (or the pseudogene TRBV3-2) and TRBJ2-7; D is ambiguous. This CDR3 contains 14 residues. Germline loops: CDR1 LGHDT, CDR2 YNNKEL (reference sequence). The ends were cut back, 4 bases at V and 2 bases at J, with 12 bases in the middle. The CDR3 loop reads CASSPRLEPYEQYF. The CDR3 DNA is TGTGCCAGCAGCCCCCGACTCGAACCCTACGAGCAGTACTTC.

This chain joins TRBV24-1 and TRBJ1-2, with D hard to call. The CDR3 totals 14 residues. Germline V gene data show CDR1 as KGHDR and CDR2 as SFDVKD. Trimming cost V 2 bases and J 6 bases, with 12 bases left between them. As DNA, the CDR3 is TGTGCCACCAGTGATTCACGGACGGGCCATGGCTACACCTTC. Translating gives CATSDSRTGHGYTF.

V and J are TRBV9 and TRBJ1-4, with 7 bases that match TRBD1. Germline trimming cut 4 bases from V and 7 bases from J; bases unmatched to any gene: 4. Germline V gene lookup returns CDR1 SGDLS and CDR2 YYNGEE. This CDR3 contains 13 residues. CDR3: CASSRQGSEKLFF. The CDR3 nucleotides read TGTGCCAGCAGCCGACAGGGTAGTGAAAAACTGTTTTTT.

V gene TRBV5-1 combines with J gene TRBJ1-6, with D perhaps matching TRBD1 (6 bases). This CDR3 has 15 amino acids. V shed 1 base and J shed 6 bases, with 11 bases lying between them. Germline V lookup: CDR1 SGHRS, CDR2 YFSETQ. CDR3 nucleotides: TGCGCCAGCAGCTTGATTACAGGGCGTAATTCACCCCTCCACTTT. Its translation is CASSLITGRNSPLHF.

The chain carries TRBV5-6 and TRBJ1-5; D uncertain. Germline values: CDR1 SGHDT, CDR2 YYEEEE. V was pared by 0 bases and J by 3 bases, with 13 bases between. The CDR3 runs 16 residues. Here the CDR3 DNA reads TGTGCCAGCAGCTTGGGAGGTCCACAGATCAATCAGCCCCAGCATTTT. The encoded protein is CASSLGGPQINQPQHF. Using reference TRBV5-6 and TRBJ1-5 for the parts outside the CDR3, the full variable domain is DAGVTQSPTHLIKTRGQQVTLRCSPKSGHDTVSWYQQALGQGPQFIFQYYEEEERQRGNFPDRFSGHQFPNYSSELNVNALLLGDSALYLCASSLGGPQINQPQHFGDGTRLSIL.

The rearrangement links TRBV7-9 to TRBJ1-6; D gene ambiguous. Looked up from germline, CDR1 is SEHNR and CDR2 is FQNEAQ (reference sequence). The CDR3 covers 15 residues. V was pared by 1 base and J by 7 bases, with 11 bases between. CDR3 loop: CASSLESLGNSPLHF. CDR3 nucleotides: TGTGCCAGCAGCTTAGAATCCCTGGGGAATTCACCCCTCCACTTT.

The sample holds a few counts of this clone. The chain uses TRBV19 and TRBJ1-1; D remains unclear. Germline CDR1 reads LNHDA; CDR2 reads SQIVND (reference sequence). The CDR3 extends over 15 amino acids. Trimming removed 5 bases at V and 4 bases at J, with 17 bases between. The CDR3, as DNA: TGTGCCAGTAGTCTTCAAGTGTGGGTTCGCACTGAAGCTTTCTTT. Its protein is CASSLQVWVRTEAFF.

J is TRBJ1-3 and V is TRBV28; D not resolved. The CDR3 has 15 amino acids. Deletions cut 5 bases from V and 0 bases from J, with 11 bases between. From germline, CDR1 is MDHEN and CDR2 SYDVKM. The CDR3 loop reads CASSPYINSGNTIYF. The CDR3 coding sequence is TGTGCCAGCAGTCCCTACATAAACTCTGGAAACACCATATATTTT.

V usage is TRBV6-5 and J usage is TRBJ2-7, with 8 bases fitting TRBD2. The CDR3 is made up of 13 amino acids. The V segment lost 0 bases and the J segment 9 bases; nucleotides outside the gene matches: 4. The germline V gene encodes CDR1 MNHEY and CDR2 SVGAGI. The CDR3: CASSYSAGGSQYF. For the CDR3, the DNA is TGTGCCAGCAGTTACTCGGCGGGGGGATCGCAGTACTTC.

The J gene is TRBJ2-1, the V gene TRBV5-1, with a weak D call TRBD1 (6 bases). The length of the CDR3 is 14 residues. Per the germline V gene, CDR1 is SGHRS and CDR2 is YFSETQ. The V end lost 1 base, the J end lost 4 bases, and 9 bases lay between the germline ends. CDR3 residues: CASSLQGRYNEQFF. CDR3 nucleotide sequence: TGCGCCAGCAGCTTGCAGGGGAGATACAATGAGCAGTTCTTC.

This clone appeared many times. The chain uses TRBV28 and TRBJ2-7, with 9 bases identical to TRBD1. CDR1 MDHEN and CDR2 SYDVKM come from the germline V gene. This CDR3 spans 14 amino acids. Losses at the gene ends were 6 bases for V and 0 bases for J; bases not matched to a gene: 3. CDR3 in amino acids: CASRTGGSSYEQYF. CDR3 coding DNA: TGTGCCAGCAGGACAGGGGGAAGCTCCTACGAGCAGTACTTC. Supplemented by reference TRBV28 and TRBJ2-7, the full variable domain reads DVKVTQSSRYLVKRTGEKVFLECVQDMDHENMFWYRQDPGLGLRLIYFSYDVKMKEKGDIPEGYSVSREKKERFSLILESASTNQTSMYLCASRTGGSSYEQYFGPGTRLTVT.